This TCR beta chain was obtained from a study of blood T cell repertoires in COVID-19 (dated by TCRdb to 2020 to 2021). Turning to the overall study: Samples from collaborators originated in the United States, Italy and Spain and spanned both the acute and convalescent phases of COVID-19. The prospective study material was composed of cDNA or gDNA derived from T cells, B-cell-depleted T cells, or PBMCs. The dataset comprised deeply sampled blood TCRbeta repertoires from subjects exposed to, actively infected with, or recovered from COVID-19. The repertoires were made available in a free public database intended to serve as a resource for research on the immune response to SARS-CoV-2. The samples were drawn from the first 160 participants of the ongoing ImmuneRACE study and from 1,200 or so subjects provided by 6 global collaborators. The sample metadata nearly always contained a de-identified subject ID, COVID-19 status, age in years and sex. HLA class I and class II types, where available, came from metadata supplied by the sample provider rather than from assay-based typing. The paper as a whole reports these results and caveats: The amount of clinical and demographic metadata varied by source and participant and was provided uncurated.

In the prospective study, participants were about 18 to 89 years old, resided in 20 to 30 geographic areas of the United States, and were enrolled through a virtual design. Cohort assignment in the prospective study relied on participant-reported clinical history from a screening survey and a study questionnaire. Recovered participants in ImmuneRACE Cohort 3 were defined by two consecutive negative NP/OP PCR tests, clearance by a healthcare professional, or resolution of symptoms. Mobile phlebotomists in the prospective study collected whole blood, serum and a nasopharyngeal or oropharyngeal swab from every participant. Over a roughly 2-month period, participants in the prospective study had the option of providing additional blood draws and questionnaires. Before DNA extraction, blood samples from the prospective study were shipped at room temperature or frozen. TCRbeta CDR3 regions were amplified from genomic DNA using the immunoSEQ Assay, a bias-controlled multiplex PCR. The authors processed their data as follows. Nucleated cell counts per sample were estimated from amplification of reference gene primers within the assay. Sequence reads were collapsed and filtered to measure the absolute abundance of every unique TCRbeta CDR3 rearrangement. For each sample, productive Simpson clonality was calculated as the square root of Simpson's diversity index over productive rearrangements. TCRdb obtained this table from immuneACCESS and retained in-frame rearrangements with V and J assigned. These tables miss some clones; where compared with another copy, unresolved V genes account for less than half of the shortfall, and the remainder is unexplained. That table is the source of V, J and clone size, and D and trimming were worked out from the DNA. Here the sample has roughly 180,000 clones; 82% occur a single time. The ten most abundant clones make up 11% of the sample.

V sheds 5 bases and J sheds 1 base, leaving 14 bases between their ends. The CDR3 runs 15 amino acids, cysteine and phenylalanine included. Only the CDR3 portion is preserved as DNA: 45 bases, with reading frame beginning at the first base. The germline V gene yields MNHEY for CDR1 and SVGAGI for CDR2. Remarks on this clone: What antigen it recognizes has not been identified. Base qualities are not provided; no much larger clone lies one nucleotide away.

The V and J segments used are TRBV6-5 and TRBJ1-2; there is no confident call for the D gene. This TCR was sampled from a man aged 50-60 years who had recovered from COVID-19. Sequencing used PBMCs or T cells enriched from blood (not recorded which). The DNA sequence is TGTGCCAGCAGTCCCTCACCCCAGATTAACTATGGCTACACCTTC. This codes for CASSPSPQINYGYTF.